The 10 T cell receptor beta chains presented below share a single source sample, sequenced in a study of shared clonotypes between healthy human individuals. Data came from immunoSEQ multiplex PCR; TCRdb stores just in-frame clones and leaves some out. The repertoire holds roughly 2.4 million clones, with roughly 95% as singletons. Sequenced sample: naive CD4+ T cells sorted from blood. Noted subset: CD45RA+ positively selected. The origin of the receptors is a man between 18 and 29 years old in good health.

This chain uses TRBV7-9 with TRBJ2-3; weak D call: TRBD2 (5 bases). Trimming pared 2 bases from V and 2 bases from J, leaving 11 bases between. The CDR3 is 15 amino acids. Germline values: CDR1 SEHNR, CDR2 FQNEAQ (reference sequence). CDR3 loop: CASSLYRGTTDTQYF. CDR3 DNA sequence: TGTGCCAGCAGCTTATACCGGGGTACCACAGATACGCAGTATTTT.

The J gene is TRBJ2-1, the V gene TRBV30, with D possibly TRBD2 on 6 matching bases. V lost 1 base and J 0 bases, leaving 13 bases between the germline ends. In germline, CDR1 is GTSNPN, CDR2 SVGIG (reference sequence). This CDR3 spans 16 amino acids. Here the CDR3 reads CAWSAHSGRSYNEQFF. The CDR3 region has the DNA TGTGCCTGGAGTGCTCATAGCGGTCGCTCCTACAATGAGCAGTTCTTC. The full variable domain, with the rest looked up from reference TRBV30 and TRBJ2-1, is SQTIHQWPATLVQPVGSPLSLECTVEGTSNPNLYWYRQAAGRGLQLLFYSVGIGQISSEVPQNLSASRPQDRQFILSSKKLLLSDSGFYLCAWSAHSGRSYNEQFFGPGTRLTVL.

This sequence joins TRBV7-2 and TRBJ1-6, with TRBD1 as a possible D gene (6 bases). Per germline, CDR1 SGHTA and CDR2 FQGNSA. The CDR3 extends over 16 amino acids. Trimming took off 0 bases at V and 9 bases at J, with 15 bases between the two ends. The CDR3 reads CASSLAGSGAGSPLHF. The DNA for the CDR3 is TGTGCCAGCAGCTTAGCAGGTTCAGGGGCCGGTTCACCCCTCCACTTT.

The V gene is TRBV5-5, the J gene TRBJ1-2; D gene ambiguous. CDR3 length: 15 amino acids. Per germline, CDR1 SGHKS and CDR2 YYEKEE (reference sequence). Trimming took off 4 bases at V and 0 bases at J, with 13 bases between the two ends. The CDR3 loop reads CASSRSRISNYGYTF. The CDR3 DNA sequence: TGTGCCAGCAGCCGCTCGAGGATATCTAACTATGGCTACACCTTC.

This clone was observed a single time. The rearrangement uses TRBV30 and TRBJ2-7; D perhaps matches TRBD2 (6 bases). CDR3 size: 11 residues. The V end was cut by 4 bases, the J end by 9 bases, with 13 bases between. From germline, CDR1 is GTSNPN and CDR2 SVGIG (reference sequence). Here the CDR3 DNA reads TGTGCCTGGACAGAAAACGGGGGGCAGTACTTC. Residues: CAWTENGGQYF.

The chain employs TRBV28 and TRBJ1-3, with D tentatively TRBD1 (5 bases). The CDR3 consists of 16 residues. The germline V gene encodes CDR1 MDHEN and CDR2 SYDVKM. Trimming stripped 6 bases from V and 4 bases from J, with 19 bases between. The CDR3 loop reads CASRPSEGYLGNTIYF. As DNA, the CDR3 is TGTGCCAGCAGACCTAGCGAGGGGTATCTGGGAAACACCATATATTTT. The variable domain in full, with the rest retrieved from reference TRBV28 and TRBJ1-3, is DVKVTQSSRYLVKRTGEKVFLECVQDMDHENMFWYRQDPGLGLRLIYFSYDVKMKEKGDIPEGYSVSREKKERFSLILESASTNQTSMYLCASRPSEGYLGNTIYFGEGSWLTVV.

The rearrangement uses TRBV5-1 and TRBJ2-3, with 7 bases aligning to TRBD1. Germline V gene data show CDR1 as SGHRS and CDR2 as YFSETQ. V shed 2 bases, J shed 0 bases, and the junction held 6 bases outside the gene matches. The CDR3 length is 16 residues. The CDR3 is CASSLRQGFSTDTQYF. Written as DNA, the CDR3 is TGCGCCAGCAGCTTACGACAGGGATTCAGCACAGATACGCAGTATTTT.

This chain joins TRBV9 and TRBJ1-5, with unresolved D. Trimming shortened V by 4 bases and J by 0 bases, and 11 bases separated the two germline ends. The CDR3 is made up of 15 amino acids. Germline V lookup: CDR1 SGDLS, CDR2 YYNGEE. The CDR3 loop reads CASSHGDFSNQPQHF. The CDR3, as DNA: TGTGCCAGCAGCCATGGCGATTTTAGCAATCAGCCCCAGCATTTT. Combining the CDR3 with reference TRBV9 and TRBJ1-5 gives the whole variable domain DSGVTQTPKHLITATGQRVTLRCSPRSGDLSVYWYQQSLDQGLQFLIQYYNGEERAKGNILERFSAQQFPDLHSELNLSSLELGDSALYFCASSHGDFSNQPQHFGDGTRLSIL.

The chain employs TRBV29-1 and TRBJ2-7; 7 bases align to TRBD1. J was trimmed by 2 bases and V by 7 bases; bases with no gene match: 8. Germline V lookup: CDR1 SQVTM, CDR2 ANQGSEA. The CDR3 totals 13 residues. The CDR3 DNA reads TGCAGCGCCGGACAGGAGTTTCCCTACGAGCAGTACTTC. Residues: CSAGQEFPYEQYF.

CDR3 sequence: CASSPGQTTPYGYTF. The CDR3 nucleotides are TGTGCCAGCAGCCCCGGACAGACAACCCCCTATGGCTACACCTTC. The rearrangement links TRBV7-2 to TRBJ1-2; D perhaps matches TRBD1 (6 bases). Between the trimmed V and J ends, which lost 5 bases and 4 bases, there was a span of 17 bases. The CDR3 extends over 15 amino acids. The germline gives CDR1 SGHTA, CDR2 FQGNSA.